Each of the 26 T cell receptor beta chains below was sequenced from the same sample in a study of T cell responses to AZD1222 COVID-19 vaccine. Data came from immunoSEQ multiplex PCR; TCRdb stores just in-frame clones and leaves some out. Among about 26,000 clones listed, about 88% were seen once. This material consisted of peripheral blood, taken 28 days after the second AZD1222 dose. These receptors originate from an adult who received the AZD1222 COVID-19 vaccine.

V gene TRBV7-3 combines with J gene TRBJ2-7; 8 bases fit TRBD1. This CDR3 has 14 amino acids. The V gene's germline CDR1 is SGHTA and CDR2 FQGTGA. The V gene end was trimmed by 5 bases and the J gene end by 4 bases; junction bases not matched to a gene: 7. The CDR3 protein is CASSPADRGYEQYF. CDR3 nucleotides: TGTGCCAGCAGCCCGGCCGACAGGGGTTACGAGCAGTACTTC.

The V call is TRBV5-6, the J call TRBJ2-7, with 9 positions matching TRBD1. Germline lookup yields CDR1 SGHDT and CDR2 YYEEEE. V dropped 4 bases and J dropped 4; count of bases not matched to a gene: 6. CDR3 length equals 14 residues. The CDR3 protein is CASSRAGTGYEQYF. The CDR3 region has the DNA TGTGCCAGCAGCCGCGCCGGGACAGGGTACGAGCAGTACTTC. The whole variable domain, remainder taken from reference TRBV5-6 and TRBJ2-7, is DAGVTQSPTHLIKTRGQQVTLRCSPKSGHDTVSWYQQALGQGPQFIFQYYEEEERQRGNFPDRFSGHQFPNYSSELNVNALLLGDSALYLCASSRAGTGYEQYFGPGTRLTVT.

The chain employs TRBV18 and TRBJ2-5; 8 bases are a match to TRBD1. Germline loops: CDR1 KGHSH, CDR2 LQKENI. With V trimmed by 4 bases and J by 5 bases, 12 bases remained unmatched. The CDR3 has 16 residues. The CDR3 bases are TGTGCCAGCTCACACCGGACAGGGTCGTCCTGGGAGACCCAGTACTTC. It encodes CASSHRTGSSWETQYF.

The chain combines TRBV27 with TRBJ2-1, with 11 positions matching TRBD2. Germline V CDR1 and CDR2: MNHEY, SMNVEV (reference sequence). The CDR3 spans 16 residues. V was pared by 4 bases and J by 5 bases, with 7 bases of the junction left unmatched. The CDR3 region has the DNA TGTGCCAGCAGTTATCTAGCGGGGGGCATGCACAATGAGCAGTTCTTC. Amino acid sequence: CASSYLAGGMHNEQFF.

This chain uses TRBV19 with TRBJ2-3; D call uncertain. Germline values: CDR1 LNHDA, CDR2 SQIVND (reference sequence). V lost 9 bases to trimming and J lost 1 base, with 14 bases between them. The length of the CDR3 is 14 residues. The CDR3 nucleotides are TGTGCCAGCGCCGTTGAAGATGGCACAGATACGCAGTATTTT. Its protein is CASAVEDGTDTQYF.

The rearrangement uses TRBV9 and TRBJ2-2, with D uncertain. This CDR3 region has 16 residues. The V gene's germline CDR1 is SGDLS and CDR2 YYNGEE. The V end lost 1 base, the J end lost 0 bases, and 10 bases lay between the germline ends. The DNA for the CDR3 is TGTGCCAGCAGCGTAAATAGCCCGCCGAACACCGGGGAGCTGTTTTTT. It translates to CASSVNSPPNTGELFF.

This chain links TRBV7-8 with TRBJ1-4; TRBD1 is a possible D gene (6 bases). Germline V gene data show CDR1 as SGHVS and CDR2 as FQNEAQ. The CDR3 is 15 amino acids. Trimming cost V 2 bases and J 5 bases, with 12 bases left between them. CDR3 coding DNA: TGTGCCAGCAGCTTAATGACAGGTCTAAATGAAAAACTGTTTTTT. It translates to CASSLMTGLNEKLFF.

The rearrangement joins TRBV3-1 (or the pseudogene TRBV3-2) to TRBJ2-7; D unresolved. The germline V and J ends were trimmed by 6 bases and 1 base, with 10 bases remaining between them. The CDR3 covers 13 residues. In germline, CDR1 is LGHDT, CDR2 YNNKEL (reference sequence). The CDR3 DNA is TGTGCCAGCAGGGTGGACGGATCCTACGAGCAGTACTTC. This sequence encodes CASRVDGSYEQYF.

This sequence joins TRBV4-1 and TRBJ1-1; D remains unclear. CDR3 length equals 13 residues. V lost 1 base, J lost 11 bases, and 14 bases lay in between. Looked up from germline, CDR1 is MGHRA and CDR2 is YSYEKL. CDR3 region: CASSQGTEPRAFF. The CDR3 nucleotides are TGCGCCAGCAGCCAAGGGACGGAGCCCCGGGCTTTCTTT.

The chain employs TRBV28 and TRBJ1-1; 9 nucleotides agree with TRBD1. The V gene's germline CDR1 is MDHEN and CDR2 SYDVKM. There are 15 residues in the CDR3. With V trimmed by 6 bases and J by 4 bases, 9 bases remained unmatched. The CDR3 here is CASRYPGQGRTEAFF. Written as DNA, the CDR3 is TGTGCCAGCAGGTACCCGGGACAGGGACGCACTGAAGCTTTCTTT.

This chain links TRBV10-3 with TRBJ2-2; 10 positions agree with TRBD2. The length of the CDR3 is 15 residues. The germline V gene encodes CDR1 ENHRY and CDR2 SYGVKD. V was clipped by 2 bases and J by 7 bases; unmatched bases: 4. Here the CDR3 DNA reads TGTGCCATCAGTGAGACTAGCGGGATGGGCGGGGAGCTGTTTTTT. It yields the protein CAISETSGMGGELFF.

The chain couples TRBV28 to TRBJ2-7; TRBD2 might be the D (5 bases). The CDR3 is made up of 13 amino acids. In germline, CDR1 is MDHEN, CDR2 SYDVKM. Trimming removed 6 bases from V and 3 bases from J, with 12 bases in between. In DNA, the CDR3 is TGTGCCAGCAGCTACCCGGGAAGCTACGAGCAGTACTTC. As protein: CASSYPGSYEQYF.

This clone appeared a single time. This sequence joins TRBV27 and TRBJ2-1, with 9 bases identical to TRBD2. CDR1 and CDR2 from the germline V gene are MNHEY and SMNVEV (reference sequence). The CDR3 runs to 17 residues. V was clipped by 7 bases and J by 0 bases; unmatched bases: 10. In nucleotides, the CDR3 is TGTGCCAGCACGGGGCTAGCGGGGATGAGCTCCTACAATGAGCAGTTCTTC. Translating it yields CASTGLAGMSSYNEQFF.

DNA of the CDR3: TGCGCCAGCAGCTTGGATACGACCTTCGCTGGAAACACCATATATTTT. Translating gives CASSLDTTFAGNTIYF. The chain couples TRBV5-1 to TRBJ1-3; D is unclear. The CDR3 loop spans 16 amino acids. Germline assignment: CDR1 SGHRS and CDR2 YFSETQ. V dropped 0 bases and J dropped 2 bases, with 12 bases sitting between them.

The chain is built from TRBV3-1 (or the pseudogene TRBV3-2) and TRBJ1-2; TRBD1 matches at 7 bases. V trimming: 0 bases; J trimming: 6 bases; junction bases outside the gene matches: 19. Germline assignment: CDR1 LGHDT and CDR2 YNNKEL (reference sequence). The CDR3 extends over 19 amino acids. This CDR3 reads CASSQERLRGRRRRDGYTF. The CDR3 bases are TGTGCCAGCAGCCAAGAACGTCTGAGGGGGCGGCGAAGGCGGGATGGCTACACCTTC.

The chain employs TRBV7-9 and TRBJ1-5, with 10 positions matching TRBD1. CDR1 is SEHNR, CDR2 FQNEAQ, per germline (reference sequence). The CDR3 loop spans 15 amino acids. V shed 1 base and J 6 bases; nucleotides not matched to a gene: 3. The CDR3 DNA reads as TGTGCCAGCAGCTTAGGACAGGGGGCGAGTCAGCCCCAGCATTTT. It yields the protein CASSLGQGASQPQHF.

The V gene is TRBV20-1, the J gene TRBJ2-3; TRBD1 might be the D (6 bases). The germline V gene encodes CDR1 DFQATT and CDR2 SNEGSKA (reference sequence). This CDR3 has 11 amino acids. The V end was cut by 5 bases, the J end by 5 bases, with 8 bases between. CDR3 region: CSAGDIDTQYF. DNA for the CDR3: TGCAGTGCTGGGGACATAGATACGCAGTATTTT.

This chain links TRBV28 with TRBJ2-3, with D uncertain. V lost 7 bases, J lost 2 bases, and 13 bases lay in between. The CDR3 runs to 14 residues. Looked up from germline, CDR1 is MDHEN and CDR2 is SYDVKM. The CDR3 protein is CASKGSIFTDTQYF. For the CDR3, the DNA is TGTGCCAGCAAAGGTTCCATCTTCACAGATACGCAGTATTTT.

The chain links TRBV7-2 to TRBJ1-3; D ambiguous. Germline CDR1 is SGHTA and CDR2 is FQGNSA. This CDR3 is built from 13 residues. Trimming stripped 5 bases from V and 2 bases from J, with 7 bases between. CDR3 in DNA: TGTGCCAGCAGCCCACGGACTGGAAACACCATATATTTT. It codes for CASSPRTGNTIYF.

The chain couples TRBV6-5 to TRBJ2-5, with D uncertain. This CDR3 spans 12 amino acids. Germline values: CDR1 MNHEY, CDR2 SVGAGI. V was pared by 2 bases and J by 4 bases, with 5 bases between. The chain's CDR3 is CASSYIGETQYF. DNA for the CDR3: TGTGCCAGCAGTTACATTGGAGAGACCCAGTACTTC.

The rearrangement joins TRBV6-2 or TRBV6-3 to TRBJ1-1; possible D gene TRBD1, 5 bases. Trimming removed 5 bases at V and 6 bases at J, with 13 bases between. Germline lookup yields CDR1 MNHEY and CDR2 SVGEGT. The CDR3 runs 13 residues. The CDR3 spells CASSHGGKAEAFF. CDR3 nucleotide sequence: TGTGCCAGCAGTCATGGGGGAAAGGCTGAAGCTTTCTTT.

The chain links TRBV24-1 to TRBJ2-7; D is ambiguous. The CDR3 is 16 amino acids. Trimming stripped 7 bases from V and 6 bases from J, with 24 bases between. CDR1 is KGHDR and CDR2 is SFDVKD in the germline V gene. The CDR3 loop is CATSDGPASVGAEQYF. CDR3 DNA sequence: TGTGCCACCAGCGACGGACCAGCCAGCGTGGGTGCCGAGCAGTACTTC.

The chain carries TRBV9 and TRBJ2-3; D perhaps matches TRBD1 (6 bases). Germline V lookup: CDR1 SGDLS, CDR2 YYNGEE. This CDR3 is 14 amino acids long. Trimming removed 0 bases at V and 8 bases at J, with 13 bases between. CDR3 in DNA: TGTGCCAGCAGCGTAGGGGGCCTAGGGGGTACGCAGTATTTT. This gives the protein CASSVGGLGGTQYF. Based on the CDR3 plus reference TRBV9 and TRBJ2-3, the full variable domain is DSGVTQTPKHLITATGQRVTLRCSPRSGDLSVYWYQQSLDQGLQFLIQYYNGEERAKGNILERFSAQQFPDLHSELNLSSLELGDSALYFCASSVGGLGGTQYFGPGTRLTVL.

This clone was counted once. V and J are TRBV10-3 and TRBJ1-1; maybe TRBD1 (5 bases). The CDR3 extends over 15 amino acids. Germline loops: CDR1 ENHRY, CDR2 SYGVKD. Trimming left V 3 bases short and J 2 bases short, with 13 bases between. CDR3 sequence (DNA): TGTGCCATCAGTGAAGAGCAGGGATCTAACACTGAAGCTTTCTTT. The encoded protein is CAISEEQGSNTEAFF.

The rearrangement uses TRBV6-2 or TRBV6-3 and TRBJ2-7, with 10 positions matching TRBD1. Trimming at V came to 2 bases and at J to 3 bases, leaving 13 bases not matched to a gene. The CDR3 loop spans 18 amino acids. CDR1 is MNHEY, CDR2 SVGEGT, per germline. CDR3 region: CASSYPSKGDRGVYEQYF. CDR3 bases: TGTGCCAGCAGTTACCCCTCGAAGGGGGACAGGGGCGTCTACGAGCAGTACTTC.

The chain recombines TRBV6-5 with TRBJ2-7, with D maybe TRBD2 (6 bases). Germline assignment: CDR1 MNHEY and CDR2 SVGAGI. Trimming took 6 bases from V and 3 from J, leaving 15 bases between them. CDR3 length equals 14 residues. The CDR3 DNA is TGTGCCAGCAGCCCGGGGGTTTCTTTCTACGAGCAGTACTTC. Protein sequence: CASSPGVSFYEQYF.